The rows below give T cell receptor beta chains drawn from one sample of a study of blood T cells in healthy people across ages. One entry per CDR3 protein, called by TCRdb with MiXCR from the 5' RACE reads. The sample has around 1.7 million distinct CDR3 sequences; approximately 30% are singletons. Sample: blood. These receptors were obtained from a young woman in good health. The CDR3 runs from the conserved cysteine through the conserved F or W. D genes are given only for firm matches. Size tells how often a clone was seen (once, few, many) or the class of an expanded clone, and some rows leave it out.

v_call	d_call	j_call	clone_size	cdr3_nt	cdr3_aa
TRBV20-1	-	TRBJ2-1	few	TGCAGTGCTACTGCCGTTGGACAGGGTGTTTTGGCGGGAGGGCTTAATGAGCAGTTCTTC	CSATAVGQGVLAGGLNEQFF
TRBV10-3	-	TRBJ2-1	-	TGTGCCATCAGTGAGCTAAGGGGAAGTGAGCAGTTCTTC	CAISELRGSEQFF
TRBV9	TRBD1	TRBJ2-5	many	TGTGCCAGCAGCGCCGGGACAGGGGTCGGGGAGACCCAGTACTTC	CASSAGTGVGETQYF
TRBV5-5	-	TRBJ1-5	-	TGTGCCAGCAGCTTGGTGTTCTTCGGCAAGGATAGCAATCAGCCCCAGCATTTT	CASSLVFFGKDSNQPQHF
TRBV7-2	TRBD2	TRBJ2-1	-	TGTGCCAGCAGTAGGGTAGCGGGAGCTGAGCAGTTCTTC	CASSRVAGAEQFF
TRBV4-2	TRBD2	TRBJ2-5	-	TGTGCCAGCAACCAAGGAGGGACTAGCCGAGAAGAGACCCAGTACTTC	CASNQGGTSREETQYF
TRBV20-1	TRBD2	TRBJ2-3	-	TGCAGTGCCGGAGCGGGAGGCACAGATACGCAGTATTTT	CSAGAGGTDTQYF
TRBV24-1	-	TRBJ2-1	many	TGTGCCACCAGTGATTGGAACAATGAGCAGTTCTTC	CATSDWNNEQFF
TRBV14	-	TRBJ1-4	-	TGTGCCAGCAGCCGCCAACCGGGAGCTAATGAAAAACTGTTTTTT	CASSRQPGANEKLFF
TRBV9	TRBD2	TRBJ2-3	-	TGTGCCAGCAGCGTAGAGGGTAGCGGGGGGCCAGCGGATACGCAGTATTTT	CASSVEGSGGPADTQYF
TRBV29-1	-	TRBJ2-7	many	TGCAGCGCTGGGGACCTCTCCTACGAGCAGTACTTC	CSAGDLSYEQYF
TRBV10-2	TRBD2	TRBJ2-5	-	TGCGCCAGCAGAGAGGGACTAGCGGGACCTAATGAGCAGTACTTC	CASREGLAGPNEQYF
TRBV6-1	-	TRBJ2-6	many	TGTGCCTCGGGAAGGGGAGAAACTGGGGCCAACGTCCTGACTTTC	CASGRGETGANVLTF
TRBV20-1	-	TRBJ2-1	-	TGCAGTGCTAGAGACTATAAGACAGGAAACAATGAGCAGTTCTTC	CSARDYKTGNNEQFF
TRBV4-1	TRBD1	TRBJ2-3	-	TGCGCCAGCAGCCAAGATCGGCAGGGGGCCAGCACAGATACGCAGTATTTT	CASSQDRQGASTDTQYF
TRBV20-1	-	TRBJ2-3	few	TGCAGTGCCCGAGAATGGGGGGCAGGCACAGATACGCAGTATTTT	CSAREWGAGTDTQYF
TRBV24-1	-	TRBJ2-1	-	TGTGCCACCAGTGACTCGGACGGGGCCAATGAGCAGTTCTTC	CATSDSDGANEQFF
TRBV6-5	-	TRBJ2-7	many	TGTGCCAGCAGTTGGTGGGGAGAGCAGTACTTC	CASSWWGEQYF
TRBV11-2	-	TRBJ1-5	-	TGTGCCAGCATCCCGGACAACGGTAATCAGCCCCAGCATTTT	CASIPDNGNQPQHF
TRBV12-3/TRBV12-4	TRBD2	TRBJ2-6	few	TGTGCCAGCAGAGGACTAGCGGGGGGGTCAGGGGCCAACGTCCTGACTTTC	CASRGLAGGSGANVLTF
TRBV18	TRBD1	TRBJ1-2	few	TGTGCCAGCTCACCATTGACAGGGGAGGAATATGGCTACACCTTC	CASSPLTGEEYGYTF
TRBV5-6	-	TRBJ1-2	many	TGTGCCAGCAGTTCAGGGATTAACTATGGCTACACCTTC	CASSSGINYGYTF
TRBV29-1	-	TRBJ2-5	many	TGCAGCGTTGATGTAACAGGAGATGCAGAGACCCAGTACTTC	CSVDVTGDAETQYF
TRBV20-1	TRBD1	TRBJ1-1	few	TGCAGTGCCAAAAATAGGACAGGCCCGTTTGAAGCTTTCTTT	CSAKNRTGPFEAFF
TRBV5-1	TRBD2	TRBJ2-1	-	TGCGCCAGCAGCTTGGCCGGGTCTAGCGGGAGCTCCTACAATGAGCAGTTCTTC	CASSLAGSSGSSYNEQFF
TRBV7-2	-	TRBJ2-5	-	TGTGCCAGCAGCTTACAGCGACGGGGTGGAGAGACCCAGTACTTC	CASSLQRRGGETQYF
TRBV20-1	-	TRBJ2-2	-	TGCAGTGCTAGACCCGGGACGGACACCGGGGAGCTGTTTTTT	CSARPGTDTGELFF
TRBV7-9	TRBD2	TRBJ2-1	few	TGTGCCAGCAGCCTCGAGGTAGCGGGACCTAATGAGCAGTTCTTC	CASSLEVAGPNEQFF
TRBV9	-	TRBJ2-5	many	TGTGCCAGCAGTTCCGGGGAACTCATGGGAGAGACCCAGTACTTC	CASSSGELMGETQYF
TRBV11-2	-	TRBJ2-3	-	TGTGCCAGCAGCGGCGTTTCCCGCACAGATACGCAGTATTTT	CASSGVSRTDTQYF
TRBV11-2	-	TRBJ2-3	-	TGTGCCAGCACCCCGGAACCATCACAGATCACGCAGTATTTT	CASTPEPSQITQYF
TRBV24-1	TRBD1	TRBJ1-1	-	TGTGCCACCAGTGCCGGGGGACAGCAGAACACTGAAGCTTTCTTT	CATSAGGQQNTEAFF
TRBV6-5	-	TRBJ2-1	-	TGTGCCAGCAGTAGAGCCTCCCTTTCCTACAATGAGCAGTTCTTC	CASSRASLSYNEQFF
TRBV4-3	TRBD2	TRBJ2-1	-	TGCGCCAGCAGCCACCATACTAGCGTCAAGGAGCAGTTCTTC	CASSHHTSVKEQFF
TRBV5-1	-	TRBJ2-7	many	TGCGCCAGCAGCCCCCGAGGCGATCTCTACGAGCAGTACTTC	CASSPRGDLYEQYF
TRBV5-6	TRBD2	TRBJ2-1	-	TGTGCCAGCAGCTGGCGGACTAGCGGGAGGCCATCCCTTAATGAGCAGTTCTTC	CASSWRTSGRPSLNEQFF
TRBV6-4	TRBD1	TRBJ1-1	few	TGTGCCAGCAGTCCATCCGGGACAGGGGGCCTTGAAGCTTTCTTT	CASSPSGTGGLEAFF
TRBV6-6	-	TRBJ2-3	-	TGTGCCAGCAGTCCCGGGCCGGTCCATACGCAGTATTTT	CASSPGPVHTQYF
TRBV5-1	-	TRBJ1-4	few	TGCGCCAGCAGCCCAGACTACAGGGATCCGAAAAACTGGTTTTTT	CASSPDYRDPKNWFF
TRBV29-1	-	TRBJ2-7	many	TGCAGCGGCGGTAGCTCCTACGAGCAGTACTTC	CSGGSSYEQYF
TRBV2	-	TRBJ1-5	-	TGTGCCAGCAGTGAAGGCGGGGGGCTCGGGAGCAATCAGCCCCAGCATTTT	CASSEGGGLGSNQPQHF
TRBV27	TRBD1	TRBJ1-2	-	TGTGCCAGCAGAACCTCCGGGACAGGGCATGGCTACACCTTC	CASRTSGTGHGYTF
TRBV15	-	TRBJ2-2	-	TGTGCCACCAGGTCCGGGGAGCTGTTTTTT	CATRSGELFF
TRBV6-2/TRBV6-3	-	TRBJ2-1	few	TGTGCCAGCAGTTCATTAAACACAGGTTACAATGAGCAGTTCTTC	CASSSLNTGYNEQFF
TRBV28	-	TRBJ2-7	-	TGTGCCAGCAGTTTGTTTTGGCAAACCTACGAGCAGTACTTC	CASSLFWQTYEQYF